This T cell receptor beta chain was recorded in a study of response to subunit inactivated influenza vaccine (dated by TCRdb to the late 2010s). About the investigation overall: Deep quantitative profiling of the T cell receptor repertoire was used in the study to follow responses to a trivalent subunit inactivated influenza vaccine.

The paper's findings and limits, for the study overall: It was suggested by the authors that each seasonal influenza vaccination may recruit only a limited number of new T cells.

This clonotype was seen at least ten times. Its antigen is still unknown. Base-call qualities are not available, and no considerably larger clone is one nucleotide away. The CDR3, cysteine through phenylalanine, is 13 amino acids long. Only the CDR3 DNA stays, 39 bases, in frame from base 1. CDR1 and CDR2, per the germline V gene, are SQVTM and ANQGSEA. Trimming costs V 4 bases and J 3 bases, and their ends lie 12 bases apart. Library preparation employed RT-PCR. This sample was sequenced with an Illumina HiSeq 2500. TCRdb reran the public reads through fastp at Q25 and MiXCR, keeping productive beta chains. Records with the same CDR3 protein are collapsed into one entry carrying the most frequent genes and DNA. Present in this sample are over 750,000 distinct CDR3 sequences, 20% to 25% of which were seen just once. Approximately 10% of the sample lies in the top ten.

Specimen: PBMCs from blood, collected approximately 5 days after vaccination. This chain is built from TRBV29-1 and TRBJ1-1; the D gene is unclear. This clonotype originated in a man aged 45-60 years who received an inactivated influenza vaccine. Donor details come from another sample of the same person, matched by shared clones. The nucleotides are TGCAGCGTTGCGGACGGATCTTACACTGAAGCTTTCTTT. It encodes CSVADGSYTEAFF.